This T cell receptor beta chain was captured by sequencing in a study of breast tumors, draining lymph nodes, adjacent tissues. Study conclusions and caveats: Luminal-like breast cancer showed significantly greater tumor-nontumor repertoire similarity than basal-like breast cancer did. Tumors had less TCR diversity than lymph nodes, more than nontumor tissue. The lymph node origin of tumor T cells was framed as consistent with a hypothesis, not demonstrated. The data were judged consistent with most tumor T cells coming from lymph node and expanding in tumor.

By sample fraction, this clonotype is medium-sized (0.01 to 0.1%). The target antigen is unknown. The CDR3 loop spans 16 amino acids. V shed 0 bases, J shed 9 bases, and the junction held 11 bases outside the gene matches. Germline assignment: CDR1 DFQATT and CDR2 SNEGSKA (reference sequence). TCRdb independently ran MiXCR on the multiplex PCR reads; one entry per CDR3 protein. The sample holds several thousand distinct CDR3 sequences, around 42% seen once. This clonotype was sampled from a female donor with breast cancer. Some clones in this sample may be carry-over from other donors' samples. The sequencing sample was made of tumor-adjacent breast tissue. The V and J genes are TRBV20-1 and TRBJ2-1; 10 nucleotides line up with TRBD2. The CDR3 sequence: CSARDPDSGRLSEQFF. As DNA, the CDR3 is TGCAGTGCTAGAGATCCAGATAGCGGGAGGTTGAGTGAGCAGTTCTTC.